These 30 T cell receptor beta chains came from one sample sequenced in a study of blood T cell repertoires in COVID-19. This table comes from immunoSEQ multiplex PCR, and its TCRdb copy is limited to in-frame clones, with some not included. The data contain about 180,000 clones, around 85% of them singletons. The sample was peripheral blood. These receptors all come from a man aged 50-59 years with active or convalescent COVID-19.

This clone was detected once. This chain links TRBV6-2 or TRBV6-3 with TRBJ2-7; possible D gene TRBD2, 6 bases. Germline V gene data show CDR1 as MNHEY and CDR2 as SVGEGT. The CDR3 is 14 residues long. V lost 0 bases and J 2 bases, leaving 8 bases between the germline ends. The DNA for the CDR3 is TGTGCCAGCAGTTACTCACGGGGGACCTACGAGCAGTACTTC. This translates into CASSYSRGTYEQYF.

This clone was picked up one time. The chain has TRBV18 and TRBJ1-2, with 8 bases aligning to TRBD1. Germline loops: CDR1 KGHSH, CDR2 LQKENI. With 2 bases clipped from V and 6 bases from J, the junction kept 8 bases outside the gene matches. The CDR3 has 15 residues. The CDR3 sequence is CASSPYRGDSDGYTF. The CDR3 region has the DNA TGTGCCAGCTCACCATACAGGGGGGACTCGGATGGCTACACCTTC.

The chain uses TRBV12-3 or TRBV12-4 and TRBJ2-3, with a possible D match to TRBD1 (6 bases). V gave up 3 bases and J gave up 11 bases, with 15 bases separating them. The CDR3 covers 13 residues. The CDR3 region is CASSLTSQGKQYF. DNA for the CDR3: TGTGCCAGCAGTTTGACGTCCCAGGGGAAGCAGTATTTT.

The chain employs TRBV30 and TRBJ2-3; TRBD1 aligns across 10 bases. V lost 3 bases, J lost 8 bases, and 5 bases stayed unmatched. The germline gives CDR1 GTSNPN, CDR2 SVGIG (reference sequence). This CDR3 has 13 amino acids. In nucleotides, the CDR3 is TGTGCCTGGAGCAGACAGGGGGCCTTTACGCAGTATTTT. Its translation: CAWSRQGAFTQYF.

The gene calls are TRBV7-3 and TRBJ2-6; D gene uncertain. The CDR3 length is 20 residues. V dropped 4 bases and J dropped 0 bases, with 22 bases sitting between them. Germline V lookup: CDR1 SGHTA, CDR2 FQGTGA. The CDR3 spells CASSSHYELHPVSGANVLTF. The CDR3 DNA reads TGTGCCAGCAGCTCCCACTATGAACTCCACCCTGTCTCTGGGGCCAACGTCCTGACTTTC.

The rearrangement links TRBV28 to TRBJ2-5; TRBD1 matches 9 bases. The CDR3 totals 15 residues. V gave up 5 bases and J gave up 5 bases; unmatched junction bases: 9. CDR1 is MDHEN, CDR2 SYDVKM, per germline. CDR3 sequence reads: CASSPPQGAGETQYF. CDR3 nucleotides: TGTGCCAGCAGTCCACCACAGGGGGCGGGGGAGACCCAGTACTTC.

The chain is built from TRBV6-6 and TRBJ1-1, with D possibly matching TRBD1 (6 bases). Per the germline V gene, CDR1 is MNHNY and CDR2 is SVGAGI (reference sequence). Trimming stripped 10 bases from V and 4 bases from J, with 10 bases between. The CDR3 runs to 11 residues. The CDR3 region has the DNA TGTGCCACCCTGGGGGCCACTGAAGCTTTCTTT. Translation gives CATLGATEAFF.

The gene calls are TRBV7-3 and TRBJ2-5, with TRBD2 as a possible D gene (5 bases). CDR3 length equals 14 residues. The V end lost 3 bases, the J end lost 5 bases, and 13 bases lay between the germline ends. Germline CDR1 is SGHTA and CDR2 is FQGTGA. The CDR3, as DNA: TGTGCCAGCAGCTTTACTAGAAAGTGTGAGACCCAGTACTTC. This gives the protein CASSFTRKCETQYF.

The rearrangement links TRBV2 to TRBJ2-6; TRBD2 matches 13 bases. V gave up 2 bases and J gave up 2 bases; unmatched junction bases: 12. The CDR3 contains 21 residues. In germline, CDR1 is SNHLY, CDR2 FYNNEI. CDR3 sequence: CASSESRFWGTSGAGANVLTF. CDR3 nucleotides: TGTGCCAGCAGTGAATCTCGATTTTGGGGGACTAGCGGGGCTGGGGCCAACGTCCTGACTTTC. The variable domain in full, with the rest retrieved from reference TRBV2 and TRBJ2-6, is EPEVTQTPSHQVTQMGQEVILRCVPISNHLYFYWYRQILGQKVEFLVSFYNNEISEKSEIFDDQFSVERPDGSNFTLKIRSTKLEDSAMYFCASSESRFWGTSGAGANVLTFGAGSRLTVL.

This clone has more than one count but fewer than ten. The chain combines TRBV5-4 with TRBJ1-1, with D hard to call. Germline loops: CDR1 SGHNT, CDR2 YYREEE (reference sequence). The V gene lost 5 bases and the J gene lost 11 bases, with 19 bases spanning the gap. The CDR3 totals 13 residues. CDR3 DNA: TGTGCCAGCAGTCCTCCGGGGTCCCCTAGGGCTTTCTTT. Translating it yields CASSPPGSPRAFF.

The V call is TRBV9, the J call TRBJ2-7; weak D call: TRBD2 (5 bases). The CDR3 length is 15 residues. Germline assignment: CDR1 SGDLS and CDR2 YYNGEE. V lost 2 bases and J lost 0, with 12 bases in between. CDR3 bases: TGTGCCAGCAGCGTCTCCGGGATAAGCTCCTACGAGCAGTACTTC. It specifies CASSVSGISSYEQYF.

The chain links TRBV19 to TRBJ1-3, with 7 bases fitting TRBD1. V shed 7 bases, J shed 2 bases, and the junction held 2 bases outside the gene matches. This CDR3 spans 13 amino acids. CDR1 is LNHDA and CDR2 is SQIVND in the germline V gene (reference sequence). CDR3 loop: CASTGTAGNTIYF. CDR3 DNA sequence: TGTGCCAGTACGGGGACAGCTGGAAACACCATATATTTT.

This rearrangement joins TRBV28 to TRBJ1-3; maybe TRBD1 (6 bases). V was trimmed by 4 bases and J by 4 bases, leaving 17 bases between them. There are 16 residues in the CDR3. Germline assignment: CDR1 MDHEN and CDR2 SYDVKM. The CDR3 sequence is CASSSNAGAVGNTIYF. For the CDR3, the DNA is TGTGCCAGCAGTTCGAATGCAGGGGCGGTAGGAAACACCATATATTTT.

The gene calls are TRBV18 and TRBJ2-7; 11 nucleotides agree with TRBD2. The CDR3 length is 15 residues. The V gene's germline CDR1 is KGHSH and CDR2 LQKENI. V gave up 5 bases and J gave up 2 bases; unmatched junction bases: 5. CDR3 sequence: CASSATSGGAYEQYF. Here the CDR3 DNA reads TGTGCCAGCTCAGCTACTAGCGGGGGAGCCTACGAGCAGTACTTC. Combining the CDR3 with reference TRBV18 and TRBJ2-7 gives the whole variable domain NAGVMQNPRHLVRRRGQEARLRCSPMKGHSHVYWYRQLPEEGLKFMVYLQKENIIDESGMPKERFSAEFPKEGPSILRIQQVVRGDSAAYFCASSATSGGAYEQYFGPGTRLTVT.

This CDR3 reads CASTQGQGVTQYF. CDR3 in DNA: TGTGCCAGCACCCAGGGACAGGGAGTGACCCAGTACTTC. V usage is TRBV7-9 and J usage is TRBJ2-5; the match to TRBD1 covers 9 bases. Unmatched junction bases numbered 7, after V lost 7 bases and J lost 7 bases. The CDR3 sequence is 13 residues long. The V gene's germline CDR1 is SEHNR and CDR2 FQNEAQ (reference sequence).

The chain recombines TRBV11-3 with TRBJ2-2; TRBD1 matches 7 bases. The length of the CDR3 is 19 residues. Looked up from germline, CDR1 is SGHNT and CDR2 is YENEEA. The V segment lost 0 bases and the J segment 3 bases; nucleotides outside the gene matches: 13. CDR3 sequence reads: CASSLEFLGQASDTGELFF. CDR3 nucleotide sequence: TGTGCCAGCAGCTTAGAGTTCCTCGGACAGGCGTCAGACACCGGGGAGCTGTTTTTT. Variable domain in full (rest from reference TRBV11-3 and TRBJ2-2): EAGVVQSPRYKIIEKKQPVAFWCNPISGHNTLYWYLQNLGQGPELLIRYENEEAVDDSQLPKDRFSAERLKGVDSTLKIQPAELGDSAVYLCASSLEFLGQASDTGELFFGEGSRLTVL.

This clone was observed a handful of times. The chain employs TRBV19 and TRBJ2-2; D is perhaps TRBD1 (5 bases). CDR3 length: 15 residues. Trimming shortened V by 7 bases and J by 2 bases, and 14 bases separated the two germline ends. CDR1 and CDR2 from the germline V gene are LNHDA and SQIVND (reference sequence). CDR3 DNA: TGTGCCAGTACCCCTCCAAGGGGAAACACCGGGGAGCTGTTTTTT. This encodes CASTPPRGNTGELFF.

The chain employs TRBV15 and TRBJ2-2; 7 nucleotides line up with TRBD2. The CDR3 contains 18 residues. Germline CDR1 is LNHNV and CDR2 is YYDKDF (reference sequence). V lost 0 bases and J lost 1; bases outside the gene matches: 8. This chain's CDR3 is CATSRERASGRNTGELFF. The CDR3 DNA reads TGTGCCACCAGCAGAGAGCGGGCTAGCGGCAGGAACACCGGGGAGCTGTTTTTT. Supplemented by reference TRBV15 and TRBJ2-2, the full variable domain reads DAMVIQNPRYQVTQFGKPVTLSCSQTLNHNVMYWYQQKSSQAPKLLFHYYDKDFNNEADTPDNFQSRRPNTSFCFLDIRSPGLGDTAMYLCATSRERASGRNTGELFFGEGSRLTVL.

V is TRBV29-1 and J is TRBJ1-1; D is possibly TRBD1 (5 bases). V dropped 2 bases and J dropped 2 bases, with 9 bases sitting between them. The CDR3 sequence is 13 residues long. Per the germline V gene, CDR1 is SQVTM and CDR2 is ANQGSEA. In nucleotides, the CDR3 is TGCAGCGTTGAACGACAGCTAAACACTGAAGCTTTCTTT. Its protein product is CSVERQLNTEAFF.

The CDR3 bases are TGTGCCAGCAGTGAATTGAACAGGGCAGGGGGCTACACCTTC. It specifies CASSELNRAGGYTF. This rearrangement joins TRBV6-1 to TRBJ1-2, with D possibly matching TRBD1 (6 bases). The CDR3 runs 14 residues. The germline V gene encodes CDR1 MNHNS and CDR2 SASEGT. V was trimmed by 2 bases and J by 8 bases, leaving 15 bases between them.

The rearrangement uses TRBV10-2 and TRBJ1-2; D is perhaps TRBD1 (6 bases). This CDR3 spans 12 amino acids. V lost 7 bases, J lost 1 base, and 7 bases lay in between. CDR1 is WSHSY, CDR2 SAAADI, per germline. Here the CDR3 reads CASKGGNYGYTF. DNA of the CDR3: TGCGCCAGCAAAGGGGGTAACTATGGCTACACCTTC.

In nucleotides, the CDR3 is TGTGCCAGTAGTAGAGGCGGTAGCACAGATACGCAGTATTTT. Protein sequence: CASSRGGSTDTQYF. The chain links TRBV19 to TRBJ2-3; D call uncertain. In germline, CDR1 is LNHDA, CDR2 SQIVND (reference sequence). CDR3 length: 14 residues. V was shortened by 4 bases and J by 0 bases, with 8 bases between the two germline ends.

The chain joins TRBV28 to TRBJ2-7; 9 nucleotides match TRBD1. Germline CDR1 reads MDHEN; CDR2 reads SYDVKM. J gave up 6 bases and V 5 bases, and 11 bases lay outside the gene matches. The CDR3 is made up of 15 amino acids. CDR3 in amino acids: CASSPGTGPFSEQYF. In DNA form, the CDR3 reads TGTGCCAGCAGTCCCGGGACAGGGCCCTTCTCCGAGCAGTACTTC.

The chain joins TRBV5-1 to TRBJ1-1, with D perhaps TRBD1 (6 bases). CDR1 and CDR2 from the germline V gene are SGHRS and YFSETQ. V was trimmed by 6 bases and J by 1 base, leaving 10 bases between them. The CDR3 is 13 amino acids. This CDR3 is CASTQTGNTEAFF. For the CDR3, the DNA is TGCGCCAGCACCCAGACAGGGAACACTGAAGCTTTCTTT.

Concerning this clone: One junction end does not reproduce the germline sequence, and a read error may be involved. The J gene is TRBJ1-5, the V gene TRBV28, with TRBD1 as a possible D gene (5 bases). The CDR3 totals 11 residues. CDR1 MDHEN and CDR2 SYDVKM come from the germline V gene. As DNA, the CDR3 is TGTGCCAGCAGTTTACAGGGCCAGGATGCATTT. Translating gives CASSLQGQDAF.

The chain couples TRBV4-1 to TRBJ2-1; maybe TRBD1 (8 bases). Germline loops: CDR1 MGHRA, CDR2 YSYEKL. The CDR3 runs 15 residues. V dropped 0 bases and J dropped 8 bases, with 14 bases sitting between them. This CDR3 reads CASSQDRTGGDEQFF. DNA for the CDR3: TGCGCCAGCAGCCAAGACAGAACAGGGGGGGATGAGCAGTTCTTC.

V gene TRBV30 combines with J gene TRBJ2-4, with 8 bases identical to TRBD2. This CDR3 is 15 amino acids long. Germline V gene lookup returns CDR1 GTSNPN and CDR2 SVGIG (reference sequence). With 2 bases clipped from V and 8 bases from J, the junction kept 11 bases outside the gene matches. In DNA form, the CDR3 reads TGTGCCTGGAGTTTTGGGGGGGCGGGAGGAGACATTCAGTACTTC. As protein: CAWSFGGAGGDIQYF.

The chain carries TRBV5-1 and TRBJ2-5, with 9 bases matching TRBD1. This CDR3 spans 13 amino acids. Germline V lookup: CDR1 SGHRS, CDR2 YFSETQ. V shed 3 bases and J 5 bases; nucleotides not matched to a gene: 2. CDR3 region: CASSWTGAETQYF. The CDR3, as DNA: TGCGCCAGCAGCTGGACAGGGGCTGAGACCCAGTACTTC.

This chain links TRBV12-3 or TRBV12-4 with TRBJ2-1; weak D call: TRBD1 (5 bases). CDR3 length: 13 residues. Trimming took off 5 bases at V and 9 bases at J, with 14 bases between the two ends. The CDR3: CASSPGSKSEQFF. In nucleotides, the CDR3 is TGTGCCAGCAGTCCAGGGTCTAAGAGTGAGCAGTTCTTC.

The V call is TRBV9, the J call TRBJ1-2; 7 bases are a match to TRBD1. V was clipped by 3 bases and J by 4 bases; unmatched bases: 9. Germline loops: CDR1 SGDLS, CDR2 YYNGEE. This CDR3 is built from 15 residues. CDR3 sequence reads: CASSARQGVGYGYTF. The CDR3 DNA follows: TGTGCCAGCAGCGCCAGACAGGGTGTGGGCTATGGCTACACCTTC.